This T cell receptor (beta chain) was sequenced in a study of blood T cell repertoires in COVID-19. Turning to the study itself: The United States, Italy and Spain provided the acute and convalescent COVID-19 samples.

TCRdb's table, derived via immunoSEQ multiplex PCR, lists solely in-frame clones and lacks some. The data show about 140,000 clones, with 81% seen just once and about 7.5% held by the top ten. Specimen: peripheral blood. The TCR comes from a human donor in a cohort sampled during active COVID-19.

The CDR3 is CASSLALAGPYEQYF. CDR3 DNA: TGTGCCAGCAGCCTCGCACTAGCGGGACCCTACGAGCAGTACTTC. The J gene is TRBJ2-7, the V gene TRBV7-9; 10 bases are shared with TRBD2. J lost 2 bases, V lost 5 bases, and 6 bases had no gene match. The germline V gene has CDR1 SEHNR and CDR2 FQNEAQ (reference sequence). The CDR3 is made up of 15 amino acids.